The 13 T cell receptor beta chains listed next were all sequenced from one sample in a study of blood T cell repertoires in COVID-19. Libraries were prepared by immunoSEQ multiplex PCR; TCRdb keeps only in-frame clonotypes and omits some of them. Of 130,000 to 150,000 clones in the sample, 75% to 85% were seen once. Source material: peripheral blood. Every receptor here comes from a woman aged 45-65 years in a cohort sampled during active or convalescent COVID-19.

V gene TRBV4-2 combines with J gene TRBJ1-6; D is unresolved. The germline V gene has CDR1 LGHNA and CDR2 YNFKEQ. The CDR3 spans 13 residues. V dropped 0 bases and J dropped 9 bases, with 6 bases sitting between them. The CDR3 is CASSQEVSSPLHF. CDR3 nucleotide sequence: TGTGCCAGCAGCCAAGAAGTGAGTTCACCCCTCCACTTT.

The chain links TRBV11-1 to TRBJ2-2; TRBD1 agrees at 8 bases. The CDR3 is made up of 16 amino acids. The V and J ends lost 5 bases and 1 base, in that order; junction bases with no gene match: 6. CDR1 is SGHAT, CDR2 FQDESV, per germline (reference sequence). The CDR3 DNA follows: TGTGCCAGCAGCCCGGACAGGGTAGGGAACACCGGGGAGCTGTTTTTT. Its translation is CASSPDRVGNTGELFF.

The chain employs TRBV25-1 and TRBJ1-1; 8 positions match TRBD1. Per the germline V gene, CDR1 is MGHDK and CDR2 is SYGVNS. The CDR3 spans 15 residues. With 2 bases clipped from V and 4 bases from J, the junction kept 6 bases outside the gene matches. Here the CDR3 reads CASSEIDRGGTEAFF. The CDR3 region has the DNA TGTGCCAGCAGTGAAATCGACAGGGGAGGCACTGAAGCTTTCTTT.

V and J are TRBV29-1 and TRBJ2-5; 7 positions match TRBD2. CDR3 length equals 14 residues. V lost 2 bases, J lost 13 bases, and 16 bases stayed unmatched. Germline V CDR1 and CDR2: SQVTM, ANQGSEA. The CDR3 DNA is TGCAGCGTTGAAAAAAATTTACGGGGGGAGCCGATGTACTTC. Its translation: CSVEKNLRGEPMYF.

The chain carries TRBV11-1 and TRBJ1-2; D is ambiguous. Germline values: CDR1 SGHAT, CDR2 FQDESV (reference sequence). The CDR3 has 14 amino acids. V was pared by 5 bases and J by 8 bases, with 18 bases between. CDR3 amino acids: CASSPLLSGEGYTF. CDR3 DNA sequence: TGTGCCAGCAGCCCTCTTCTTAGCGGGGAAGGCTACACCTTC.

This chain connects TRBV7-7 to TRBJ2-1; tentative D call: TRBD1 (6 bases). This CDR3 contains 14 residues. The germline gives CDR1 SSHAT, CDR2 FNYEAQ (reference sequence). V lost 2 bases and J 5 bases, leaving 10 bases between the germline ends. The CDR3 here is CASSLNRVHNEQFF. DNA for the CDR3: TGTGCCAGCAGCTTAAACAGGGTCCACAATGAGCAGTTCTTC.

The chain carries TRBV6-6 and TRBJ2-1; TRBD1 matches at 7 bases. Germline assignment: CDR1 MNHNY and CDR2 SVGAGI (reference sequence). This CDR3 region has 14 residues. The V gene end was trimmed by 6 bases and the J gene end by 1 base; junction bases not matched to a gene: 3. The CDR3: CASRQGISYNEQFF. The CDR3 coding sequence is TGTGCCAGCAGACAGGGGATTTCCTACAATGAGCAGTTCTTC.

This clone was picked up a small number of times. The chain recombines TRBV12-5 with TRBJ1-6; tentative D call: TRBD1 (5 bases). Per germline, CDR1 LGHNT and CDR2 FRNRAP. The V and J ends lost 6 bases and 10 bases respectively, with 10 bases between them. This CDR3 contains 12 residues. This CDR3 reads CASGQGGSPLHF. Written as DNA, the CDR3 is TGTGCTAGTGGCCAGGGTGGCTCACCCCTCCACTTT.

The CDR3 sequence: CASDPTTSGAFTGELFF. CDR3 DNA sequence: TGTGCTAGTGATCCGACGACTAGCGGGGCATTCACCGGGGAGCTGTTTTTT. V is TRBV12-5 and J is TRBJ2-2; TRBD2 matches 11 bases. This CDR3 region has 17 residues. CDR1 LGHNT and CDR2 FRNRAP come from the germline V gene. V shed 7 bases and J 4 bases; nucleotides not matched to a gene: 11.

In this sample, this clone turned up a few times. The chain carries TRBV6-2 or TRBV6-3 and TRBJ2-7, with 9 nucleotides matching TRBD1. The trim removed 5 bases at V and 2 bases at J, leaving 7 bases unmatched. CDR1 and CDR2 (germline): MNHEY, SVGEGT. This CDR3 is 15 amino acids long. The chain's CDR3 is CASSVTGTGPYEQYF. In nucleotides, the CDR3 is TGTGCCAGCAGTGTAACCGGGACAGGGCCCTACGAGCAGTACTTC.

The rearrangement uses TRBV7-3 and TRBJ2-1, with a tentative D call TRBD2 (5 bases). This CDR3 has 15 amino acids. CDR1 and CDR2 (germline): SGHTA, FQGTGA. Trimming stripped 5 bases from V and 5 bases from J, with 16 bases between. CDR3 residues: CASSPTRTGNNEQFF. CDR3 coding DNA: TGTGCCAGCAGCCCCACACGGACTGGTAACAATGAGCAGTTCTTC.

The rearrangement joins TRBV19 to TRBJ2-5; tentatively, D is TRBD2 (7 bases). The length of the CDR3 is 16 residues. Trimming removed 4 bases from V and 6 bases from J, with 21 bases in between. Germline V CDR1 and CDR2: LNHDA, SQIVND (reference sequence). In DNA, the CDR3 is TGTGCCAGTAGTAACTCCTTAGGGGGGGCAAGGAAGACCCAGTACTTC. This codes for CASSNSLGGARKTQYF.

V gene TRBV19 combines with J gene TRBJ1-4; the match to TRBD1 covers 7 bases. There are 15 residues in the CDR3. Germline V CDR1 and CDR2: LNHDA, SQIVND (reference sequence). V trimming: 7 bases; J trimming: 10 bases; junction bases outside the gene matches: 15. In DNA, the CDR3 is TGTGCCAGTAACGGAGGGGGGACAGACACACGAAAACTGTTTTTT. Translation gives CASNGGGTDTRKLFF. The full variable domain, its missing parts supplied by reference TRBV19 and TRBJ1-4, is DGGITQSPKYLFRKEGQNVTLSCEQNLNHDAMYWYRQDPGQGLRLIYYSQIVNDFQKGDIAEGYSVSREKKESFPLTVTSAQKNPTAFYLCASNGGGTDTRKLFFGSGTQLSVL.